Shown below are 10 T cell receptor beta chains from a single sample sequenced in a study of blood T cell repertoires in COVID-19 (dated by TCRdb to between 2020 and 2021). The library was built by means of the immunoSEQ multiplex PCR assay. TCRdb retrieved this table from immuneACCESS and kept in-frame rearrangements only. Not all clones are present; in checked studies, unresolved V genes account for under half, and no reason is known for the remainder. This sample comprises roughly 59,000 clones, around 80% of them detected only once. The ten largest clones add up to around an eighth of the sample. Sequencing was carried out using peripheral blood. All receptors derive from a man of 80 years or more with acute or convalescent COVID-19.

In this sample, this clone turned up once. Germline and junction disagree at one end, which may indicate a read error. The V call is TRBV5-1, the J call TRBJ2-1, with 8 bases lining up with TRBD1. This CDR3 is built from 12 residues. Germline CDR1 reads SGHRS; CDR2 reads YFSETQ. CDR3 in DNA: TGCGCCAGCAGCTTGGACCGACAGGGGAAAGTCTTC. Its translation: CASSLDRQGKVF.

The gene calls are TRBV20-1 and TRBJ1-1; a possible D gene is TRBD1 (5 bases). Germline V gene lookup returns CDR1 DFQATT and CDR2 SNEGSKA (reference sequence). CDR3 length equals 13 residues. V was clipped by 3 bases and J by 6 bases, with 14 bases between them. The DNA of the CDR3 is TGCAGTGCTAGTATCCCGGGGGTCCCTGAAGCTTTCTTT. Translation: CSASIPGVPEAFF.

This clone occurred a few times. This chain joins TRBV2 and TRBJ2-1; TRBD1 matches 9 bases. This CDR3 comprises 15 residues. CDR1 is SNHLY, CDR2 FYNNEI, per germline. Trimming took 8 bases from V and 4 from J; bases not matched to a gene: 9. CDR3 bases: TGTGCCAGCCGAACCGGGACAGGGCCTTACAATGAGCAGTTCTTC. This sequence encodes CASRTGTGPYNEQFF.

This clone has just a few counts. The chain couples TRBV6-1 to TRBJ2-7; D is perhaps TRBD2 (5 bases). The germline V gene has CDR1 MNHNS and CDR2 SASEGT. V lost 0 bases, J lost 2 bases, and 8 bases lay in between. The CDR3 is 14 residues long. CDR3 sequence reads: CASSEAEGTYEQYF. In DNA, the CDR3 is TGTGCCAGCAGTGAAGCAGAGGGTACCTACGAGCAGTACTTC.

This clone turned up a few times. The V gene is TRBV7-9, the J gene TRBJ1-2, with D possibly being TRBD1 (6 bases). CDR1 is SEHNR and CDR2 is FQNEAQ in the germline V gene (reference sequence). The CDR3 runs 15 residues. V was shortened by 1 base and J by 4 bases, with 13 bases between the two germline ends. CDR3 in amino acids: CASSLVRGGSYGYTF. In nucleotides, the CDR3 is TGTGCCAGCAGCTTAGTCAGGGGCGGCTCCTATGGCTACACCTTC.

This clone occurred once. CDR3 loop: CASSLSGLAPGANVLTF. The CDR3 region has the DNA TGTGCCAGCAGCTTATCAGGTTTAGCGCCTGGGGCCAACGTCCTGACTTTC. The rearrangement joins TRBV7-9 to TRBJ2-6; possibly TRBD2 for D (5 bases). Germline CDR1 and CDR2: SEHNR and FQNEAQ (reference sequence). V gave up 2 bases and J gave up 2 bases, with 13 bases separating them. The CDR3 contains 17 residues. Full variable domain (rest looked up from reference TRBV7-9 and TRBJ2-6): DTGVSQNPRHKITKRGQNVTFRCDPISEHNRLYWYRQTLGQGPEFLTYFQNEAQLEKSRLLSDRFSAERPKGSFSTLEIQRTEQGDSAMYLCASSLSGLAPGANVLTFGAGSRLTVL.

The rearrangement links TRBV3-1 (or the pseudogene TRBV3-2) to TRBJ2-7, with 11 positions matching TRBD1. CDR1 and CDR2 from the germline V gene are LGHDT and YNNKEL (reference sequence). The ends lost 4 bases at V and 5 bases at J; junction bases unmatched: 4. The CDR3 runs 14 residues. The CDR3 here is CASSPRDRGDEQYF. CDR3 in DNA: TGTGCCAGCAGCCCCCGGGACAGGGGGGACGAGCAGTACTTC.

The chain is built from TRBV6-1 and TRBJ2-4; D may be TRBD1 (6 bases). The CDR3 loop spans 14 amino acids. Trimming pared 0 bases from V and 14 bases from J, leaving 17 bases between. CDR1 is MNHNS and CDR2 is SASEGT in the germline V gene. CDR3 protein: CASSEALRQGNKYF. CDR3 in DNA: TGTGCCAGCAGTGAAGCGCTTCGGCAGGGGAATAAGTACTTC.

This clone was seen a handful of times. The V gene is TRBV11-2, the J gene TRBJ2-2, with D uncertain. Germline V gives CDR1 SGHAT, CDR2 FQNNGV. V was clipped by 4 bases and J by 4 bases, with 7 bases between them. This CDR3 is built from 13 residues. The CDR3 region is CASSSSFTGELFF. The CDR3, as DNA: TGTGCCAGCAGCTCCAGTTTCACCGGGGAGCTGTTTTTT.

The V gene is TRBV7-2, the J gene TRBJ2-1, with a possible D match to TRBD1 (6 bases). CDR1 and CDR2 from the germline V gene are SGHTA and FQGNSA. V was cut by 5 bases and J by 5 bases, with 13 bases left in between. The CDR3 length is 14 residues. The CDR3 DNA reads as TGTGCCAGCAGCGTACAGGGTGGGAACAATGAGCAGTTCTTC. This codes for CASSVQGGNNEQFF.